This T cell receptor beta chain was sequenced in a study of cytomegalovirus exposure and HLA in healthy donors. Comments on this clone: The antigen remains unidentified.

13 Jbeta primers and 60 Vbeta primers were used for the PCR. In the authors' methods: Per a later analysis, the number of unique TCR beta chains was about 78 million, of which 8.5 million to 11 million were shared. Here immunoSEQ multiplex PCR was the method, and the copy in TCRdb shows in-frame clones only, minus some. That table furnishes V, J and clone size, whereas the DNA furnished D and trimming. The data contain 110,000 or so clones, about 8.6% of them singletons. Study outcomes and limitations: Later analysis demonstrated an association between a missense DCLRE1C variant and TCR beta V- and J-gene trimming. With high specificity and sensitivity, the classifier reportedly diagnosed cytomegalovirus status.

The CDR3 totals 16 residues. V dropped 7 bases and J dropped 3 bases, with 22 bases sitting between them. CDR1 is LNHDA, CDR2 SQIVND, per germline (reference sequence). The material sequenced was PBMCs. This sequence joins TRBV19 and TRBJ2-7; the D gene is possibly TRBD2 (6 bases). This clonotype was obtained from a woman in her forties in good health and CMV-seropositive. CDR3 nucleotide sequence: TGTGCCAGTACCCCCTCTGGCCAGGGAGGACGCTACGAGCAGTACTTC. It encodes CASTPSGQGGRYEQYF. Drawing the rest from reference TRBV19 and TRBJ2-7, the complete variable domain is DGGITQSPKYLFRKEGQNVTLSCEQNLNHDAMYWYRQDPGQGLRLIYYSQIVNDFQKGDIAEGYSVSREKKESFPLTVTSAQKNPTAFYLCASTPSGQGGRYEQYFGPGTRLTVT.